Included here is one TCR beta chain sequence, with context. The data derive from a study of blood T cell repertoires in COVID-19. Study details: COVID-19 samples, acute and convalescent, were from the United States, Italy and Spain. The cDNA or gDNA used as material had been derived from T cells, B-cell-depleted T cells, or PBMCs.

Authors' processing steps: Amplification of reference gene primers provided the estimated nucleated cell counts. Assay: immunoSEQ multiplex PCR; the TCRdb copy retains only in-frame clones and omits some. The V and J calls and clone size come from that table; D and trimming were worked out from the DNA. The table lists about 220,000 clones, about four fifths of them singletons. Sequenced input: peripheral blood. This receptor was identified in a woman aged 70-85 years with acute or convalescent COVID-19.

The CDR3 DNA is TGTGCCAGCAGTTATGTTTTAGCGGCAGGGTTTTACGATCAGCCCCAGCATTTT. This gives the protein CASSYVLAAGFYDQPQHF. The chain is built from TRBV6-2 or TRBV6-3 and TRBJ1-5; tentative D call: TRBD1 (5 bases). Germline lookup yields CDR1 MNHEY and CDR2 SVGEGT. This CDR3 has 18 residues. The germline V and J ends were trimmed by 3 bases and 5 bases, with 23 bases remaining between them.